This is a list of T cell receptor beta chains from one sample in a study of blood T cell repertoires in COVID-19. The assay was immunoSEQ multiplex PCR, and TCRdb's table has in-frame clones only and misses some. The sample includes some 180,000 clones, about four fifths of them seen just once. Sequenced: peripheral blood. These receptors were obtained from a woman aged 40-49 years with COVID-19, enrolled during active disease. The CDR3 runs from the conserved cysteine through the conserved F or W. Fields, in order: D gene, V gene, J gene, clone size, CDR3 DNA, CDR3 protein. A D gene is named only where the DNA matches it firmly. Size tells how often a clone was seen (once, few, many) or the class of an expanded clone, and some rows leave it out.

>TRBD1|TRBV9|TRBJ1-4|NA
TGTGCCAGCAGCTCGTCAGGACAGGGAGGGGATGAAAAACTGTTTTTT
CASSSSGQGGDEKLFF
>NA|TRBV21-1|TRBJ2-1|NA
TGTGCCAGCAGCAAAAAGCAGGGGTTGATCTACAATGAGCAGTTCTTC
CASSKKQGLIYNEQFF
>NA|TRBV5-8|TRBJ1-5|NA
TGTGCCAGCAGCACCCGGGTCCAGGGGATTGGGAGCAATCAGCCCCAGCATTTT
CASSTRVQGIGSNQPQHF
>TRBD2|TRBV28|TRBJ2-2|NA
TGTGCCAGCAGACTAGCGGGAGCTAACACCGGGGAGCTGTTTTTT
CASRLAGANTGELFF
>NA|TRBV27|TRBJ1-5|few
TGTGCCAGCAGGCCCTTTAGAGATCAGCCCCAGCATTTT
CASRPFRDQPQHF
>TRBD2|TRBV27|TRBJ2-4|NA
TGTGCCAGCAGTCGGGGGGGCCCCCTTAACATTCAGTACTTC
CASSRGGPLNIQYF
>NA|TRBV28|TRBJ1-2|NA
TGTGCCAGCAGTTTAGGGTGGGCGGGGGATTATGGCTACACCTTC
CASSLGWAGDYGYTF
>NA|TRBV19|TRBJ2-5|NA
TGTGCCAGTAGGGGGCAGCCTCAAGAGACCCAGTACTTC
CASRGQPQETQYF
>TRBD1|TRBV7-6|TRBJ1-4|NA
TGTGCCAGCAGCTTGGCGGCAGGGGGGAGTCCTAATGAAAAACTGTTTTTT
CASSLAAGGSPNEKLFF
>TRBD2|TRBV7-3|TRBJ2-7|few
TGTGCCAGCAGCTTAATGGGACTAGCGAGCTACGAGCAGTACTTC
CASSLMGLASYEQYF
>TRBD1|TRBV9|TRBJ1-2|NA
TGTGCCAGCAGCACCCAGACAGGGATCTATGGCTACACCTTC
CASSTQTGIYGYTF
>TRBD1|TRBV7-9|TRBJ1-1|NA
TGTGCCAGCAGCCCACCTGGGACAGGGGCGACTGAAGCTTTCTTT
CASSPPGTGATEAFF
>NA|TRBV3-1/TRBV3-2|TRBJ2-7|NA
TGTGCCAGCAGCCCTCCAGTGTCGGGGGTATCCTACGAGCAGTACTTC
CASSPPVSGVSYEQYF
>NA|TRBV20-1|TRBJ1-1|NA
TGCAGTGCTAGAGATAGAGGTGGGGCTTTCTTT
CSARDRGGAFF
>TRBD1|TRBV7-2|TRBJ1-1|once
TGTGCCAGCAGCTCGGGGAACAGGGGGAGAACTGAAGCTTTCTTT
CASSSGNRGRTEAFF
>TRBD1|TRBV5-6|TRBJ2-1|NA
TGTGCCAGCAGCTTGGCCTGGACAGGGGTTAATGAGCAGTTCTTC
CASSLAWTGVNEQFF
>TRBD2|TRBV19|TRBJ2-1|many
TGTGCCAGTAGTATAGGTAGCGGGACCTACAATGAGCAGTTCTTC
CASSIGSGTYNEQFF
>TRBD2|TRBV2|TRBJ2-1|NA
TGTGCCAGCAGCGCGACTAGCTTTCAGTTCTTC
CASSATSFQFF
>NA|TRBV19|TRBJ1-5|NA
TGTGCCAGTAGTATGAGGACTAATAGCAATCAGCCCCAGCATTTT
CASSMRTNSNQPQHF
>NA|TRBV10-1|TRBJ2-2|few
TGCGCCAGCAGTGAGATAAACACCGGGGAGCTGTTTTTT
CASSEINTGELFF
>NA|TRBV5-4|TRBJ2-1|NA
TGTGCCAGCAGTCCGACTTCCTACAATGAGCAGTTCTTC
CASSPTSYNEQFF
>NA|TRBV27|TRBJ1-5|once
TGTGCCAGCAGCTACCTCGTAAATCAGCCCCAGCATTTT
CASSYLVNQPQHF
>NA|TRBV9|TRBJ2-3|NA
TGTGCCAGCAGCGTATCCGAGTTTAGCACAGATACGCAGTATTTT
CASSVSEFSTDTQYF